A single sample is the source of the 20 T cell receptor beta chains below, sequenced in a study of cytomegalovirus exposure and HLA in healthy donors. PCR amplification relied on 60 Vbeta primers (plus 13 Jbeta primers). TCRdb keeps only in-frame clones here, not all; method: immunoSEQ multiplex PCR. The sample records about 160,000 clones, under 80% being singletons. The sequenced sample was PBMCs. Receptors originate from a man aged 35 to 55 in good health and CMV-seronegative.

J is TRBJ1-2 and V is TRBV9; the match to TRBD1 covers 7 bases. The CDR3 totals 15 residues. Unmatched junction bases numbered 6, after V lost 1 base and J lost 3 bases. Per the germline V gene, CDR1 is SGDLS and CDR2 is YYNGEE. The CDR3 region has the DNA TGTGCCAGCAGCGTAACCGCCGGGACAGACTATGGCTACACCTTC. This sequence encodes CASSVTAGTDYGYTF. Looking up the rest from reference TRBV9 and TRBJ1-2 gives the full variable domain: DSGVTQTPKHLITATGQRVTLRCSPRSGDLSVYWYQQSLDQGLQFLIQYYNGEERAKGNILERFSAQQFPDLHSELNLSSLELGDSALYFCASSVTAGTDYGYTFGSGTRLTVV.

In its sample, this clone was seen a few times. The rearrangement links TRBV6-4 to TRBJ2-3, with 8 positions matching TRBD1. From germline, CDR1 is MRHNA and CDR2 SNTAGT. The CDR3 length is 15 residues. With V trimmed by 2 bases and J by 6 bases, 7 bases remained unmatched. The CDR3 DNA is TGTGCCAGCAGTGACGGGGCCGGACAGGGTGATACGCAGTATTTT. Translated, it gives CASSDGAGQGDTQYF.

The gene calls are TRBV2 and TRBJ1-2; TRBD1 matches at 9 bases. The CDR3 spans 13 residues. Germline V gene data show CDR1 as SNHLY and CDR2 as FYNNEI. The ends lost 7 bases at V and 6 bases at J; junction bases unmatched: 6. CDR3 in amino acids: CASIQDRGDGYTF. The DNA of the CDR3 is TGTGCCAGCATTCAGGACAGGGGTGATGGCTACACCTTC.

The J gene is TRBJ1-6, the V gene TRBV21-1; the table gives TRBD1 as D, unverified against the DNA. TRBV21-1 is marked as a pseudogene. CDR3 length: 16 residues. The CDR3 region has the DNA TGTGCCAGCAGCAACTGGGACAGCTCCTATAATTCACCCCTCCACTTT. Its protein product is CASSNWDSSYNSPLHF.

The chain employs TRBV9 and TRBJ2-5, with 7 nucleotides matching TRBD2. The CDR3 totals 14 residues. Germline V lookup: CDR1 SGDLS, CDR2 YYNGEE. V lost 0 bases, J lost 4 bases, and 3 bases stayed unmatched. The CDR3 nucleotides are TGTGCCAGCAGCGTAGGCCAGCGGGGAGAGACCCAGTACTTC. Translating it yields CASSVGQRGETQYF.

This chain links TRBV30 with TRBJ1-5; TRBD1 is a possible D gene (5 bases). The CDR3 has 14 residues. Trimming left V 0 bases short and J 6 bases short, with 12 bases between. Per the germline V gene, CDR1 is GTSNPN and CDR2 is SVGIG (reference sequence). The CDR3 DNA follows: TGTGCCTGGAGTGTACAAGCGGGGACTCAGCCCCAGCATTTT. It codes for CAWSVQAGTQPQHF.

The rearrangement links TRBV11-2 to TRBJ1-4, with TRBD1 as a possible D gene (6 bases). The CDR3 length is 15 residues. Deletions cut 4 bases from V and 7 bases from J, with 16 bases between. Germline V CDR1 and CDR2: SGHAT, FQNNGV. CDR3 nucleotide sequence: TGTGCCAGCAGCTACCCCGAGGGGGGGCGTGAAAAACTGTTTTTT. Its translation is CASSYPEGGREKLFF.

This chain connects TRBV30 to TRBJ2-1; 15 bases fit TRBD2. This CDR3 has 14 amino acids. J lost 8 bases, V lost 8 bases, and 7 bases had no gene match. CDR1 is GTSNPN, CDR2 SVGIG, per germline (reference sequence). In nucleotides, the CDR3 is TGTGCCGGGGGGGGACTAGCGGGGGGCTATGAGCAGTTCTTC. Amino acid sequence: CAGGGLAGGYEQFF.

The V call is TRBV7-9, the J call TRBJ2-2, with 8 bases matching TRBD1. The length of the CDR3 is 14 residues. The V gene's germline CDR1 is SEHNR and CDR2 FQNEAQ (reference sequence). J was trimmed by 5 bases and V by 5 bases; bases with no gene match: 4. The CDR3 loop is CASSAGQATGELFF. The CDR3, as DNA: TGTGCCAGCAGCGCGGGACAGGCGACCGGGGAGCTGTTTTTT. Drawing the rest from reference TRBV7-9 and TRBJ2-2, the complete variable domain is DTGVSQNPRHKITKRGQNVTFRCDPISEHNRLYWYRQTLGQGPEFLTYFQNEAQLEKSRLLSDRFSAERPKGSFSTLEIQRTEQGDSAMYLCASSAGQATGELFFGEGSRLTVL.

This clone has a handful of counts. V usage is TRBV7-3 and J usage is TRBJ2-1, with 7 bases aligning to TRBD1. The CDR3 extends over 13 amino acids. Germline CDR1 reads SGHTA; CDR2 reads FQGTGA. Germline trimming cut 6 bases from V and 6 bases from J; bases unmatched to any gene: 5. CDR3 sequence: CASSYDRANEQFF. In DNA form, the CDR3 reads TGTGCCAGCAGTTACGACAGGGCCAATGAGCAGTTCTTC. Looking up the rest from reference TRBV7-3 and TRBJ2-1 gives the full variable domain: GAGVSQTPSNKVTEKGKYVELRCDPISGHTALYWYRQSLGQGPEFLIYFQGTGAADDSGLPNDRFFAVRPEGSVSTLKIQRTERGDSAVYLCASSYDRANEQFFGPGTRLTVL.

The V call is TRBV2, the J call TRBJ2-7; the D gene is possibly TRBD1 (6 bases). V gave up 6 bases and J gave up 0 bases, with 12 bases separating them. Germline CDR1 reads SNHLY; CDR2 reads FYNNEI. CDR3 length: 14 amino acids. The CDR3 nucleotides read TGTGCCAGCAGCGACCGGACAGCCTCCTACGAGCAGTACTTC. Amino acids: CASSDRTASYEQYF.

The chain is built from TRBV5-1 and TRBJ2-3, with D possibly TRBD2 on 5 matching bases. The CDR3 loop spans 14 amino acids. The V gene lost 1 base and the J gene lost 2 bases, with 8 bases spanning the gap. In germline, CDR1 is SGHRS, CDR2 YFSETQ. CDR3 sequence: CASSLSGPTDTQYF. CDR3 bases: TGCGCCAGCAGCTTGAGCGGCCCCACAGATACGCAGTATTTT.

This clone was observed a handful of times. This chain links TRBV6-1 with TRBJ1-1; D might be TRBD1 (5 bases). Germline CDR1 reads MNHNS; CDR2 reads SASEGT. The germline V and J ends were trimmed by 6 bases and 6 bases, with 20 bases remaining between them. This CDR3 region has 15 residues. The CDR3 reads CASSRNELGGAEAFF. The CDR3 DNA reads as TGTGCCAGCAGCCGAAATGAACTGGGAGGGGCTGAAGCTTTCTTT.

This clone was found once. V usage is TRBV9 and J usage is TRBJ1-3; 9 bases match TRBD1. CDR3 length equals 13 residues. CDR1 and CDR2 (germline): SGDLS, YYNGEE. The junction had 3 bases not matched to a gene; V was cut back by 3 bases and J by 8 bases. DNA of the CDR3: TGTGCCAGCAGCGGGGACAGGGAGGACACCATATATTTT. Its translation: CASSGDREDTIYF. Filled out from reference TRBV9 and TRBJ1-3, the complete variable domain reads DSGVTQTPKHLITATGQRVTLRCSPRSGDLSVYWYQQSLDQGLQFLIQYYNGEERAKGNILERFSAQQFPDLHSELNLSSLELGDSALYFCASSGDREDTIYFGEGSWLTVV.

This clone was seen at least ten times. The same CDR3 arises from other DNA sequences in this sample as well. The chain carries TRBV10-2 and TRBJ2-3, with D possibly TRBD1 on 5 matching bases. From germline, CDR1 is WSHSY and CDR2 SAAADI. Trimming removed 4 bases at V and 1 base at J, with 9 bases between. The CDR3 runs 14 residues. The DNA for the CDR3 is TGCGCCAGCAGTGCAGGGTGGGGCACAGATACGCAGTATTTT. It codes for CASSAGWGTDTQYF.

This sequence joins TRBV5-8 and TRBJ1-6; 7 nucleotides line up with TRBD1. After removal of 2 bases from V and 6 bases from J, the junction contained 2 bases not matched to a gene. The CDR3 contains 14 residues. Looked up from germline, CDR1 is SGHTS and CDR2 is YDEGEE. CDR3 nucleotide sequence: TGTGCCAGCAGCTTTCGGGACAGTAATTCACCCCTCCACTTT. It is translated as CASSFRDSNSPLHF.

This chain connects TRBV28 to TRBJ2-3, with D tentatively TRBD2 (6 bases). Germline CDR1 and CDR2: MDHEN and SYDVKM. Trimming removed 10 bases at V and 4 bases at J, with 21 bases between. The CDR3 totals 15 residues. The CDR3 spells CATLGGVNWPDTQYF. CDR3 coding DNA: TGTGCCACCTTAGGCGGGGTTAATTGGCCAGATACGCAGTATTTT.

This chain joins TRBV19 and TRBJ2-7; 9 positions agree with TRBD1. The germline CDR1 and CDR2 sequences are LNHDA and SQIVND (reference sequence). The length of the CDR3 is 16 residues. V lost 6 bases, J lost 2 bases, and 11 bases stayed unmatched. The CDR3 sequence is CASSKPGQGSPYEQYF. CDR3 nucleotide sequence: TGTGCCAGTAGCAAACCGGGACAGGGAAGTCCCTACGAGCAGTACTTC.

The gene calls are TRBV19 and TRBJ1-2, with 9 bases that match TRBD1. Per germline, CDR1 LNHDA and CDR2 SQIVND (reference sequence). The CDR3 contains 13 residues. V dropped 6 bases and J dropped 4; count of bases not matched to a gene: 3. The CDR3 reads CASRDRGGYGYTF. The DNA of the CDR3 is TGTGCCAGTAGGGACAGGGGAGGCTATGGCTACACCTTC.

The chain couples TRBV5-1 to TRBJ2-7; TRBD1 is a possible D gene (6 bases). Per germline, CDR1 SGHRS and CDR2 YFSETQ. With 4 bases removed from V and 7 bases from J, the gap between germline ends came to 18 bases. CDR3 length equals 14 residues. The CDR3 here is CASSRGQNLREQYF. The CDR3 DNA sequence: TGCGCCAGCAGCCGGGGACAAAACCTACGGGAGCAGTACTTC.